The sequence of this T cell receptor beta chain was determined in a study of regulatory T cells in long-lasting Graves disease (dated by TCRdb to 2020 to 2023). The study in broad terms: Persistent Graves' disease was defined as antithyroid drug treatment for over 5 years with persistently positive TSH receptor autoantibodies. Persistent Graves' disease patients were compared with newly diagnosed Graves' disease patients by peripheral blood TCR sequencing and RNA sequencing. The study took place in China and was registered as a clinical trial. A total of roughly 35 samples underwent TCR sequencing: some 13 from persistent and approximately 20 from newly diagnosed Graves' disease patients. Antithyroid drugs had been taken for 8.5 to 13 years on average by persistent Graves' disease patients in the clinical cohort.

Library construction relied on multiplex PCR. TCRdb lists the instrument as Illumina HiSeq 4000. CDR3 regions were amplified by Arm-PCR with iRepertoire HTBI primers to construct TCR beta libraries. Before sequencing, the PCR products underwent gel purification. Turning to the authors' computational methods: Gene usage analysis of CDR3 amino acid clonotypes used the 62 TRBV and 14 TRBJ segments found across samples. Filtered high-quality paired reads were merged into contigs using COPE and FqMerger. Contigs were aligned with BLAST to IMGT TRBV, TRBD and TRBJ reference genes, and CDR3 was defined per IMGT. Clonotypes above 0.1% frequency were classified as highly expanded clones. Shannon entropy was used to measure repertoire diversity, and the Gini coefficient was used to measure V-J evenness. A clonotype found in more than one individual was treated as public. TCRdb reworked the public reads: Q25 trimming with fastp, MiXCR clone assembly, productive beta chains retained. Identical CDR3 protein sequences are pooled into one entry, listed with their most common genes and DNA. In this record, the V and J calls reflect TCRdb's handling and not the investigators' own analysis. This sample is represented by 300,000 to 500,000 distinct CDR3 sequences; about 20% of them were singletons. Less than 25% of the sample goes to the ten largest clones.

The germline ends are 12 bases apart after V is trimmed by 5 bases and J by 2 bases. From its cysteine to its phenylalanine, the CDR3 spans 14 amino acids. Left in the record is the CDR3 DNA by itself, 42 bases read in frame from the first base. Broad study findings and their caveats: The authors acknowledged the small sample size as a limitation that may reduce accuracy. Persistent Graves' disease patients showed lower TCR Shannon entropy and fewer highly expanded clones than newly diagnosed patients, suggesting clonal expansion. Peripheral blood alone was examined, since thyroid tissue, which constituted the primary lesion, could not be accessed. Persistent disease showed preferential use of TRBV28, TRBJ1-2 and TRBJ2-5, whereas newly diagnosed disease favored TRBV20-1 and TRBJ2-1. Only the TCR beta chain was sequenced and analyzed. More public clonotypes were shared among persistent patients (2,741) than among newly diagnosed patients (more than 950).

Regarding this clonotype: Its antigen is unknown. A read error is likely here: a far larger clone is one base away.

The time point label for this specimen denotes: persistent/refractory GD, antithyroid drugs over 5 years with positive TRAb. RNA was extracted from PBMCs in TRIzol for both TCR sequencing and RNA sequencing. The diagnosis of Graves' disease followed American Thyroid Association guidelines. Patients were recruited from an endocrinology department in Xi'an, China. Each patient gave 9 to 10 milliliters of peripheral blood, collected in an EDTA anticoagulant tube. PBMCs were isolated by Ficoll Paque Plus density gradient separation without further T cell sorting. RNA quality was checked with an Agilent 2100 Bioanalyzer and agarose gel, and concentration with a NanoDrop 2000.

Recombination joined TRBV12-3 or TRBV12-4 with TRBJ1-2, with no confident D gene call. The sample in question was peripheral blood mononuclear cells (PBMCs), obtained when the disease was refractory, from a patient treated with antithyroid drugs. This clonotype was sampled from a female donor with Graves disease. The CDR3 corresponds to CASSVNERNYGYTF. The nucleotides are TGTGCCAGCAGTGTCAATGAGCGAAACTATGGCTACACCTTC.